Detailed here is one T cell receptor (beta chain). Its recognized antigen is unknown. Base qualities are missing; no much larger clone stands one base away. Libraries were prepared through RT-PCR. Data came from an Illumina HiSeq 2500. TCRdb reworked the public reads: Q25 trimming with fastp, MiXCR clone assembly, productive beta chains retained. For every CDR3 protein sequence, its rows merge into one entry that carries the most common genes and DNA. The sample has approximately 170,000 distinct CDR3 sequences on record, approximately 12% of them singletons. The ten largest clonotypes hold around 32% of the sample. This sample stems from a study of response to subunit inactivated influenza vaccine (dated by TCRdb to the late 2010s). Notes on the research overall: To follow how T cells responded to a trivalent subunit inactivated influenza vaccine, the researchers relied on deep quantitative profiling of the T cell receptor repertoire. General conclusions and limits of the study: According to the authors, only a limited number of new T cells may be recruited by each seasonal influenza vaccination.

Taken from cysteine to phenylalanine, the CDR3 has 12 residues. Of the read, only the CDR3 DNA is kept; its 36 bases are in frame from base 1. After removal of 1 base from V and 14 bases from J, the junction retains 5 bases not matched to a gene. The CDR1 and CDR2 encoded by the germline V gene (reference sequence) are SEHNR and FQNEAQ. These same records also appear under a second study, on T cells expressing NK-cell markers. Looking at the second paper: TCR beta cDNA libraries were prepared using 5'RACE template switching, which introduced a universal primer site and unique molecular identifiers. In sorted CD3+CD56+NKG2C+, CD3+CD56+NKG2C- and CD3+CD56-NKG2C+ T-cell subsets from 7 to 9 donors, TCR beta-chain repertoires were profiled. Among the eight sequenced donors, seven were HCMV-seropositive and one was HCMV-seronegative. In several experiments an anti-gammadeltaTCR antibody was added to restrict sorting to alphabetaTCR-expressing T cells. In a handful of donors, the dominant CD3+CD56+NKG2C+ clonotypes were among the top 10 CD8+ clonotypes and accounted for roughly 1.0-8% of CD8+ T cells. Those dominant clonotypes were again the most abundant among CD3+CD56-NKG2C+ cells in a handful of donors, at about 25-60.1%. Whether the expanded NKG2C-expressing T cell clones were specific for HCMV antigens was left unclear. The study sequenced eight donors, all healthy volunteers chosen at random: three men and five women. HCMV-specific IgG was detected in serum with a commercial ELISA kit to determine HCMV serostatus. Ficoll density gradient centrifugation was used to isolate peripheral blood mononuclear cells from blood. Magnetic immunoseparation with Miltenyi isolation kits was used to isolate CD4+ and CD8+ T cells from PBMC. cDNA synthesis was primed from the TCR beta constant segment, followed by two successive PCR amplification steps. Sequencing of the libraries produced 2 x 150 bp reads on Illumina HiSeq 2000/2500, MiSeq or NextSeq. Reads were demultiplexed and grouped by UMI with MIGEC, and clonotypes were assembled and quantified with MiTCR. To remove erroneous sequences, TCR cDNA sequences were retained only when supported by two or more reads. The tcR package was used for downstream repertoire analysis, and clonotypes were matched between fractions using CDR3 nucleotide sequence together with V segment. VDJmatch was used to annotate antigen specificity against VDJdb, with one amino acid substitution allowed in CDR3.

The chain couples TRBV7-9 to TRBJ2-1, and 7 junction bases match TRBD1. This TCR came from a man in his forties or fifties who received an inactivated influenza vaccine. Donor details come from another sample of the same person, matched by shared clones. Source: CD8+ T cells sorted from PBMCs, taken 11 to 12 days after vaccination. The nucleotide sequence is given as TGTGCCAGCAGCTTAGGACAGGGAAGGGAGTTCTTC. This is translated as CASSLGQGREFF.